This T cell receptor (beta chain) was profiled in a study of blood T cell repertoires in COVID-19. For the study at large: Specimens from acute and convalescent COVID-19 originated in the United States, Italy and Spain. From T cells, B-cell-depleted T cells, or PBMCs came the material, which was cDNA or gDNA.

In the original workflow: Estimation of nucleated cell counts relied on the amplification of reference gene primers. The method was immunoSEQ multiplex PCR; TCRdb's version includes in-frame clones alone and lacks a portion of them. V, J and clone size are those of that table, while D and trimming were read from the DNA. The sample holds roughly 140,000 clones, 90% seen once. The ends lost 4 bases at V and 3 bases at J; junction bases unmatched: 5. The CDR3 sequence is 15 residues long. Germline values: CDR1 SGHNT, CDR2 YYREEE (reference sequence). The chain couples TRBV5-4 to TRBJ1-2; 11 nucleotides match TRBD1. The sequencing sample was made of peripheral blood. This clonotype was obtained from a woman aged 80 or older with acute or convalescent COVID-19. CDR3 nucleotides: TGTGCCAGCAGCCTCCGGACAGGGGGCGACTATGGCTACACCTTC. Its translation: CASSLRTGGDYGYTF.